The source of this T cell receptor (beta chain) is a study of glioma-infiltrating T cells. Study-wide results and caveats: Non-neoplastic patients had below-expected tissue-blood divergence, while all gliomas exceeded expectation. CDR3 overlap between tissue and blood was very small.

The CDR3 has 15 residues. The germline V and J ends were trimmed by 3 bases and 0 bases, with 9 bases remaining between them. CDR1 and CDR2 (germline): SGHAT, FQNNGV. This clonotype was observed many times. Its specificity is unknown. Using RNA template, CDR3s of TCR alpha and beta were amplified with iRepertoire arm-PCR. MiXCR, run by TCRdb on the multiplex PCR reads, gives a single entry per CDR3 protein. The sample has around 170,000 distinct CDR3 sequences, around 40% seen once. This receptor was taken from a human donor with low-grade glioma or glioblastoma, undergoing nonglioma brain surgery, or in good health (not recorded which). The chain couples TRBV11-2 to TRBJ1-3; D ambiguous. Material: glioma tissue, nonneoplastic brain tissue, or PBMCs (not recorded which). The DNA of the CDR3 is TGTGCCAGCAGCTTTAACATCGGCTCTGGAAACACCATATATTTT. This gives the protein CASSFNIGSGNTIYF.